The 21 T cell receptor beta chains given below trace back to one sample, sequenced in a study of blood T cell repertoires in COVID-19. TCRdb's copy holds only in-frame clones and misses some; the assay was immunoSEQ multiplex PCR. The data contain fewer than 450,000 clones, 88% of them seen just once; the ten biggest clones take up more than 5.5%. Specimen: peripheral blood. The source of these receptors is a woman in her 70s with COVID-19, enrolled during active disease.

The chain carries TRBV6-5 and TRBJ1-1; D possibly corresponds to TRBD1 (6 bases). The CDR3 loop spans 13 amino acids. V was clipped by 4 bases and J by 9 bases, with 15 bases between them. Germline CDR1 reads MNHEY; CDR2 reads SVGAGI. CDR3 protein: CASSLPGHRKAFF. The CDR3 DNA reads TGTGCCAGCAGTTTACCGGGACACAGGAAAGCTTTCTTT.

The chain couples TRBV5-1 to TRBJ1-1; the D gene is possibly TRBD1 (6 bases). In germline, CDR1 is SGHRS, CDR2 YFSETQ. The CDR3 runs to 17 residues. With 3 bases removed from V and 5 bases from J, the gap between germline ends came to 23 bases. CDR3 coding DNA: TGCGCCAGCAGCTCCTCAACAGGGACCCAAAGTCGAACTGAAGCTTTCTTT. It translates to CASSSSTGTQSRTEAFF.

This chain links TRBV10-3 with TRBJ2-7; the D gene is possibly TRBD2 (7 bases). In germline, CDR1 is ENHRY, CDR2 SYGVKD. This CDR3 region has 13 residues. Trimming cost V 10 bases and J 6 bases, with 19 bases left between them. The CDR3 region has the DNA TGTGCCAGCCGAGGGGGGGATGGTCGCGAGCAGTACTTC. Its translation is CASRGGDGREQYF.

V usage is TRBV27 and J usage is TRBJ2-7; a possible D gene is TRBD2 (5 bases). The CDR3 sequence is 12 residues long. Trimming left V 11 bases short and J 2 bases short, with 13 bases between. Germline assignment: CDR1 MNHEY and CDR2 SMNVEV (reference sequence). This chain's CDR3 is CAVGVTAYEQYF. The DNA for the CDR3 is TGTGCCGTCGGGGTGACGGCCTACGAGCAGTACTTC.

The chain links TRBV3-1 (or the pseudogene TRBV3-2) to TRBJ1-4; 7 positions match TRBD1. Germline V gene lookup returns CDR1 LGHDT and CDR2 YNNKEL (reference sequence). Unmatched junction bases numbered 3, after V lost 5 bases and J lost 3 bases. This CDR3 comprises 14 residues. CDR3 region: CASSDRESNEKLFF. CDR3 DNA: TGTGCCAGCAGCGACAGGGAGTCTAATGAAAAACTGTTTTTT.

The chain recombines TRBV5-1 with TRBJ2-3; 10 nucleotides match TRBD2. This CDR3 comprises 17 residues. With 1 base clipped from V and 6 bases from J, the junction kept 11 bases outside the gene matches. Germline CDR1 SGHRS, CDR2 YFSETQ. In DNA, the CDR3 is TGCGCCAGCAGCTTGAGCTGGACTAGCGGCCTCTGGGATACGCAGTATTTT. Protein: CASSLSWTSGLWDTQYF. Full variable domain (remainder filled in from reference TRBV5-1 and TRBJ2-3): KAGVTQTPRYLIKTRGQQVTLSCSPISGHRSVSWYQQTPGQGLQFLFEYFSETQRNKGNFPGRFSGRQFSNSRSEMNVSTLELGDSALYLCASSLSWTSGLWDTQYFGPGTRLTVL.

V and J are TRBV28 and TRBJ1-1; 7 nucleotides line up with TRBD1. V dropped 7 bases and J dropped 2; count of bases not matched to a gene: 13. This CDR3 has 16 residues. Germline V gene data show CDR1 as MDHEN and CDR2 as SYDVKM. As DNA, the CDR3 is TGTGCCAGCAAGGGGGCGTCGGCAGGCTTTAACACTGAAGCTTTCTTT. This codes for CASKGASAGFNTEAFF.

This chain uses TRBV18 with TRBJ2-3, with 9 bases matching TRBD2. Germline lookup yields CDR1 KGHSH and CDR2 LQKENI. The CDR3 is 16 residues long. Unmatched junction bases numbered 6, after V lost 2 bases and J lost 3 bases. CDR3 nucleotides: TGTGCCAGCTCACCATATGGCCTAGCGGGGACAGATACGCAGTATTTT. Protein sequence: CASSPYGLAGTDTQYF.

The chain combines TRBV6-4 with TRBJ2-3; D not resolved. Germline V gives CDR1 MRHNA, CDR2 SNTAGT. Deletions cut 4 bases from V and 5 bases from J, with 13 bases between. There are 14 residues in the CDR3. The CDR3 nucleotides are TGTGCCAGCAGTGTTGGTAGCAGAGGAGATACGCAGTATTTT. It is translated as CASSVGSRGDTQYF.

The chain recombines TRBV19 with TRBJ2-7; D is possibly TRBD1 (6 bases). Trimming shortened V by 6 bases and J by 6 bases, and 15 bases separated the two germline ends. CDR1 is LNHDA, CDR2 SQIVND, per germline (reference sequence). The length of the CDR3 is 13 residues. The CDR3 DNA follows: TGTGCCAGTAGCACCTTGACAGGAGGCGAGCAGTACTTC. Translation: CASSTLTGGEQYF.

This chain connects TRBV11-2 to TRBJ1-4; TRBD1 matches at 7 bases. V dropped 1 base and J dropped 8; count of bases not matched to a gene: 16. Germline V gene lookup returns CDR1 SGHAT and CDR2 FQNNGV. The CDR3 is made up of 18 amino acids. The CDR3 region has the DNA TGTGCCAGCAGCTTAGCCATCACCCAGACAGGGCTTGACGAAAAACTGTTTTTT. Protein product: CASSLAITQTGLDEKLFF.

The genes are TRBV5-4 and TRBJ1-1, with D uncertain. Germline V lookup: CDR1 SGHNT, CDR2 YYREEE (reference sequence). The CDR3 is made up of 15 amino acids. The V end lost 5 bases, the J end lost 1 base, and 15 bases lay between the germline ends. In DNA, the CDR3 is TGTGCCAGCAGGTCTGACCTGACATCGAACACTGAAGCTTTCTTT. This encodes CASRSDLTSNTEAFF.

The chain carries TRBV24-1 and TRBJ2-5; the match to TRBD1 covers 9 bases. V shed 1 base and J 1 base; nucleotides not matched to a gene: 6. Germline CDR1 reads KGHDR; CDR2 reads SFDVKD. This CDR3 is 17 amino acids long. The CDR3 protein is CATSDFGQGYAQETQYF. The CDR3, as DNA: TGTGCCACCAGTGATTTTGGACAGGGGTATGCCCAAGAGACCCAGTACTTC.

The rearrangement uses TRBV5-6 and TRBJ2-3; 8 nucleotides align to TRBD2. The germline V gene encodes CDR1 SGHDT and CDR2 YYEEEE. This CDR3 has 16 residues. The trim removed 0 bases at V and 5 bases at J, leaving 8 bases unmatched. CDR3 in amino acids: CASSLVGAGGLDTQYF. CDR3 DNA sequence: TGTGCCAGCAGCTTGGTAGGCGCGGGGGGCCTAGATACGCAGTATTTT.

The chain has TRBV9 and TRBJ2-5, with TRBD2 matching 7 bases. Germline CDR1 SGDLS, CDR2 YYNGEE. The V and J ends lost 0 bases and 4 bases, in that order; junction bases with no gene match: 9. The CDR3 is 16 residues long. The CDR3 DNA follows: TGTGCCAGCAGCGTAGCCCTGATGGGAGGGCGAGAGACCCAGTACTTC. Translated: CASSVALMGGRETQYF.

This chain links TRBV5-1 with TRBJ2-6; no reliable D call. Germline lookup yields CDR1 SGHRS and CDR2 YFSETQ. V was cut by 4 bases and J by 0 bases, with 5 bases left in between. The length of the CDR3 is 14 residues. CDR3 region: CASSTYSGANVLTF. In DNA form, the CDR3 reads TGCGCCAGCAGCACCTACTCTGGGGCCAACGTCCTGACTTTC. Drawing the rest from reference TRBV5-1 and TRBJ2-6, the complete variable domain is KAGVTQTPRYLIKTRGQQVTLSCSPISGHRSVSWYQQTPGQGLQFLFEYFSETQRNKGNFPGRFSGRQFSNSRSEMNVSTLELGDSALYLCASSTYSGANVLTFGAGSRLTVL.

The chain has TRBV5-4 and TRBJ2-3; TRBD2 agrees at 8 bases. Germline V gene data show CDR1 as SGHNT and CDR2 as YYREEE (reference sequence). J was trimmed by 1 base and V by 5 bases; bases with no gene match: 18. The CDR3 contains 19 residues. The CDR3 is CASSSPGTRTLLGTDTQYF. CDR3 bases: TGTGCCAGCAGTTCCCCCGGGACTAGGACCCTTTTGGGCACAGATACGCAGTATTTT.

J is TRBJ2-3 and V is TRBV6-5; 10 bases align to TRBD1. V was pared by 2 bases and J by 6 bases, with 2 bases of the junction left unmatched. Germline V CDR1 and CDR2: MNHEY, SVGAGI. The CDR3 contains 14 residues. The CDR3 sequence: CASSYRTGGDTQYF. CDR3 nucleotides: TGTGCCAGCAGTTACCGGACAGGGGGGGATACGCAGTATTTT.

The chain recombines TRBV28 with TRBJ2-5; weak D call: TRBD2 (6 bases). Germline CDR1 and CDR2: MDHEN and SYDVKM. Trimming took 4 bases from V and 3 from J, leaving 12 bases between them. The CDR3 loop spans 14 amino acids. In DNA, the CDR3 is TGTGCCAGCAGTTCCGGGACTGGGAAAGAGACCCAGTACTTC. Its protein is CASSSGTGKETQYF.

This chain uses TRBV6-6 with TRBJ2-2, with 7 bases fitting TRBD2. V gave up 7 bases and J gave up 7 bases; unmatched junction bases: 9. The CDR3 consists of 14 residues. Germline CDR1 and CDR2: MNHNY and SVGAGI (reference sequence). The CDR3 sequence: CASTKRGPLGELFF. The CDR3 DNA sequence: TGTGCCAGCACCAAGCGGGGACCCCTCGGGGAGCTGTTTTTT.

This clone was detected only a few times. The rearrangement uses TRBV3-1 (or the pseudogene TRBV3-2) and TRBJ1-1; unclear D gene. Between the trimmed V and J ends, which lost 0 bases and 7 bases, there was a span of 12 bases. Per the germline V gene, CDR1 is LGHDT and CDR2 is YNNKEL (reference sequence). This CDR3 has 14 amino acids. For the CDR3, the DNA is TGTGCCAGCAGCCAAGAGGAGGGCTCGGGTGAAGCTTTCTTT. Residues: CASSQEEGSGEAFF.